These T cell receptor beta chains were read from a single sample in a study of cytomegalovirus exposure and HLA in healthy donors. Sequencing was performed with immunoSEQ multiplex PCR; in TCRdb, only in-frame clones are kept and a portion is missing. Among tens of thousands of clones listed, more than 75% were seen once. Sequencing was done on a sample of PBMCs. Source of these receptors: a man between 18 and 29 years old in good health and CMV-seronegative. Both conserved end residues are part of each CDR3. Fields, in order: clone size, D gene, J gene, V gene, CDR3 protein, CDR3 DNA. A D gene is named only where the DNA matches it firmly. Not all rows give a size; the values are once, few, many and, for expanded clones, a class.

clone size: -
D gene: -
J gene: TRBJ1-1
V gene: TRBV19
CDR3 protein: CASSPRLQGPEAFF
CDR3 DNA: TGTGCCAGTAGTCCCAGGCTGCAAGGTCCTGAAGCTTTCTTT

clone size: -
D gene: -
J gene: TRBJ2-1
V gene: TRBV29-1
CDR3 protein: CSAPGVAYNEQFF
CDR3 DNA: TGCAGCGCCCCGGGAGTCGCCTACAATGAGCAGTTCTTC

clone size: once
D gene: -
J gene: TRBJ2-5
V gene: TRBV9
CDR3 protein: CASSVAPTGAGQETQYF
CDR3 DNA: TGTGCCAGCAGCGTAGCTCCGACGGGAGCGGGCCAAGAGACCCAGTACTTC

clone size: once
D gene: -
J gene: TRBJ2-3
V gene: TRBV13
CDR3 protein: CASSLMGPDTQYF
CDR3 DNA: TGTGCCAGCAGCTTAATGGGGCCAGATACGCAGTATTTT

clone size: -
D gene: TRBD1
J gene: TRBJ1-1
V gene: TRBV18
CDR3 protein: CASSPSTGVDTEAFF
CDR3 DNA: TGTGCCAGCTCACCGTCGACAGGGGTGGACACTGAAGCTTTCTTT

clone size: -
D gene: -
J gene: TRBJ2-7
V gene: TRBV5-6
CDR3 protein: CASSLGGSNSYEQYF
CDR3 DNA: TGTGCCAGCAGCTTGGGTGGTTCTAACTCCTACGAGCAGTACTTC

clone size: -
D gene: TRBD1
J gene: TRBJ2-2
V gene: TRBV11-3
CDR3 protein: CASSGTGGHVFGGELFF
CDR3 DNA: TGTGCCAGCAGCGGTACAGGGGGTCATGTTTTCGGCGGGGAGCTGTTTTTT

clone size: -
D gene: TRBD1
J gene: TRBJ1-2
V gene: TRBV9
CDR3 protein: CASSPQGVPNINYGYTF
CDR3 DNA: TGTGCCAGCAGCCCTCAGGGGGTGCCAAATATTAACTATGGCTACACCTTC

clone size: -
D gene: TRBD1
J gene: TRBJ1-3
V gene: TRBV27
CDR3 protein: CAPIQGGRGPGNTIYF
CDR3 DNA: TGTGCCCCCATACAGGGGGGACGGGGTCCTGGAAACACCATATATTTT

clone size: -
D gene: -
J gene: TRBJ1-1
V gene: TRBV5-1
CDR3 protein: CASSSPKDKLDPEAFF
CDR3 DNA: TGCGCCAGCAGCTCCCCAAAGGACAAGCTGGACCCTGAAGCTTTCTTT

clone size: -
D gene: -
J gene: TRBJ1-1
V gene: TRBV13
CDR3 protein: CASSLGGEMNTEAFF
CDR3 DNA: TGTGCCAGCAGCTTAGGCGGAGAGATGAACACTGAAGCTTTCTTT

clone size: -
D gene: TRBD1
J gene: TRBJ1-4
V gene: TRBV7-9
CDR3 protein: CASSLAGTGDEKLFF
CDR3 DNA: TGTGCCAGCAGCTTAGCCGGGACAGGGGATGAAAAACTGTTTTTT

clone size: -
D gene: TRBD1
J gene: TRBJ1-1
V gene: TRBV13
CDR3 protein: CASSLLSGGVAFF
CDR3 DNA: TGTGCCAGCAGCTTATTATCAGGGGGCGTCGCTTTCTTT

clone size: -
D gene: -
J gene: TRBJ1-2
V gene: TRBV27
CDR3 protein: CASSQMGGIHGYTF
CDR3 DNA: TGTGCCAGCAGTCAAATGGGAGGCATCCATGGCTACACCTTC

clone size: -
D gene: TRBD2
J gene: TRBJ2-1
V gene: TRBV5-1
CDR3 protein: CASSASGSGYNEQFF
CDR3 DNA: TGCGCCAGCAGCGCTAGCGGGAGTGGTTACAATGAGCAGTTCTTC

clone size: -
D gene: TRBD1
J gene: TRBJ1-5
V gene: TRBV18
CDR3 protein: CASSRRGQGPYQPQHF
CDR3 DNA: TGTGCCAGCTCACGCCGGGGACAGGGGCCTTATCAGCCCCAGCATTTT

clone size: -
D gene: -
J gene: TRBJ1-4
V gene: TRBV4-3
CDR3 protein: CASSQAFAGGEEKLFF
CDR3 DNA: TGCGCCAGCAGCCAAGCATTCGCGGGGGGTGAGGAAAAACTGTTTTTT

clone size: -
D gene: -
J gene: TRBJ2-3
V gene: TRBV5-4
CDR3 protein: CASSLSRHSPKDTQYF
CDR3 DNA: TGTGCCAGCAGCTTGAGTAGGCACAGCCCCAAGGATACGCAGTATTTT

clone size: -
D gene: -
J gene: TRBJ2-1
V gene: TRBV19
CDR3 protein: CASSILDGISYNEQFF
CDR3 DNA: TGTGCCAGTAGTATCCTTGACGGGATCTCCTACAATGAGCAGTTCTTC

clone size: -
D gene: -
J gene: TRBJ1-5
V gene: TRBV15
CDR3 protein: CATSRPTGQINQPQHF
CDR3 DNA: TGTGCCACCAGCAGACCTACAGGGCAAATTAATCAGCCCCAGCATTTT

clone size: -
D gene: -
J gene: TRBJ2-3
V gene: TRBV5-5
CDR3 protein: CASSLAIPGADTQYF
CDR3 DNA: TGTGCCAGCAGCTTGGCCATCCCGGGGGCAGATACGCAGTATTTT

clone size: -
D gene: TRBD2
J gene: TRBJ2-2
V gene: TRBV28
CDR3 protein: CASSLWKREGTGELFF
CDR3 DNA: TGTGCCAGCAGTTTATGGAAACGGGAGGGCACCGGGGAGCTGTTTTTT

clone size: -
D gene: -
J gene: TRBJ2-7
V gene: TRBV21-1
CDR3 protein: CASSALAETSGSYEQYF
CDR3 DNA: TGTGCCAGCAGCGCGCTGGCTGAGACTAGCGGGAGCTACGAGCAGTACTTC

clone size: -
D gene: -
J gene: TRBJ2-4
V gene: TRBV15
CDR3 protein: CATSTWTSQENIQYF
CDR3 DNA: TGTGCCACCAGCACCTGGACTTCCCAAGAAAACATTCAGTACTTC

clone size: -
D gene: -
J gene: TRBJ2-1
V gene: TRBV15
CDR3 protein: CATSRPTHREQFF
CDR3 DNA: TGTGCCACCAGCAGGCCGACTCATAGGGAGCAGTTCTTC

clone size: -
D gene: TRBD1
J gene: TRBJ1-2
V gene: TRBV27
CDR3 protein: CASNKNPGQGNYGYTF
CDR3 DNA: TGTGCCAGCAATAAAAACCCGGGACAGGGCAACTATGGCTACACCTTC

clone size: -
D gene: TRBD1
J gene: TRBJ1-5
V gene: TRBV19
CDR3 protein: CASRQGVYQPQHF
CDR3 DNA: TGTGCCAGTAGGCAGGGGGTTTACCAGCCCCAGCATTTT

clone size: -
D gene: -
J gene: TRBJ1-4
V gene: TRBV2
CDR3 protein: CASSDPTGFFEKLFF
CDR3 DNA: TGTGCCAGCAGTGACCCCACAGGCTTTTTTGAAAAACTGTTTTTT

clone size: -
D gene: TRBD1
J gene: TRBJ1-1
V gene: TRBV9
CDR3 protein: CASSEVGQGEQTEAFF
CDR3 DNA: TGTGCCAGCAGCGAGGTGGGACAGGGTGAACAAACTGAAGCTTTCTTT

clone size: -
D gene: TRBD2
J gene: TRBJ2-7
V gene: TRBV7-2
CDR3 protein: CASSAVLAGRYEQYF
CDR3 DNA: TGTGCCAGCAGCGCCGTCCTAGCGGGTCGATACGAGCAGTACTTC

clone size: -
D gene: TRBD1
J gene: TRBJ1-5
V gene: TRBV6-6
CDR3 protein: CASRTGGSNQPQHF
CDR3 DNA: TGTGCCAGCAGGACAGGGGGAAGCAATCAGCCCCAGCATTTT

clone size: -
D gene: TRBD1
J gene: TRBJ1-1
V gene: TRBV19
CDR3 protein: CASSIQGAANTEAFF
CDR3 DNA: TGTGCCAGTAGTATCCAGGGGGCGGCGAACACTGAAGCTTTCTTT

clone size: -
D gene: -
J gene: TRBJ1-2
V gene: TRBV6-5
CDR3 protein: CASSYYPETNYGYTF
CDR3 DNA: TGTGCCAGCAGTTACTACCCAGAAACTAACTATGGCTACACCTTC

clone size: few
D gene: TRBD1
J gene: TRBJ2-7
V gene: TRBV11-3
CDR3 protein: CASSLARTGGSEQYF
CDR3 DNA: TGTGCCAGCAGCTTAGCCCGGACAGGGGGGAGCGAGCAGTACTTC

clone size: once
D gene: -
J gene: TRBJ2-5
V gene: TRBV28
CDR3 protein: CASSLSQETQYF
CDR3 DNA: TGTGCCAGCAGTTTATCCCAGGAGACCCAGTACTTC

clone size: -
D gene: TRBD1
J gene: TRBJ2-1
V gene: TRBV7-7
CDR3 protein: CASSVRQGMSYNEQFF
CDR3 DNA: TGTGCTAGCAGCGTCCGACAGGGGATGTCCTACAATGAGCAGTTCTTC

clone size: -
D gene: TRBD1
J gene: TRBJ2-6
V gene: TRBV28
CDR3 protein: CASVQGAGANVLTF
CDR3 DNA: TGTGCCAGCGTACAGGGGGCTGGGGCCAACGTCCTGACTTTC

clone size: few
D gene: -
J gene: TRBJ1-2
V gene: TRBV2
CDR3 protein: CARLRGIGYGYTF
CDR3 DNA: TGTGCCAGGCTACGGGGGATCGGCTATGGCTACACCTTC

clone size: -
D gene: -
J gene: TRBJ2-2
V gene: TRBV5-4
CDR3 protein: CASSSGQNTGELFF
CDR3 DNA: TGTGCCAGCAGCTCCGGACAGAACACCGGGGAGCTGTTTTTT

clone size: -
D gene: -
J gene: TRBJ2-7
V gene: TRBV2
CDR3 protein: CASSEPGAYEQYF
CDR3 DNA: TGTGCCAGCAGTGAACCGGGGGCCTACGAGCAGTACTTC

clone size: -
D gene: -
J gene: TRBJ1-5
V gene: TRBV30
CDR3 protein: CAWSVFGISPNQPQHF
CDR3 DNA: TGTGCCTGGAGTGTCTTCGGGATCTCCCCCAATCAGCCCCAGCATTTT

clone size: -
D gene: TRBD1
J gene: TRBJ2-1
V gene: TRBV27
CDR3 protein: CASRSLQGANEQFF
CDR3 DNA: TGTGCCAGCAGGTCTCTACAGGGGGCGAATGAGCAGTTCTTC

clone size: -
D gene: -
J gene: TRBJ2-1
V gene: TRBV9
CDR3 protein: CASSVGSGRSYNEQFF
CDR3 DNA: TGTGCCAGCAGCGTAGGGTCGGGGAGGTCCTACAATGAGCAGTTCTTC

clone size: -
D gene: -
J gene: TRBJ1-1
V gene: TRBV6-1
CDR3 protein: CASIGLGAEAFF
CDR3 DNA: TGTGCCAGCATCGGACTGGGTGCTGAAGCTTTCTTT

clone size: -
D gene: TRBD1
J gene: TRBJ2-2
V gene: TRBV27
CDR3 protein: CASSFLGQGRAGELFF
CDR3 DNA: TGTGCCAGCAGTTTTTTGGGACAGGGGCGGGCCGGGGAGCTGTTTTTT

clone size: -
D gene: TRBD1
J gene: TRBJ1-2
V gene: TRBV27
CDR3 protein: CASSLTGAFNYGYTF
CDR3 DNA: TGTGCCAGCAGTCTTACAGGGGCCTTTAACTATGGCTACACCTTC